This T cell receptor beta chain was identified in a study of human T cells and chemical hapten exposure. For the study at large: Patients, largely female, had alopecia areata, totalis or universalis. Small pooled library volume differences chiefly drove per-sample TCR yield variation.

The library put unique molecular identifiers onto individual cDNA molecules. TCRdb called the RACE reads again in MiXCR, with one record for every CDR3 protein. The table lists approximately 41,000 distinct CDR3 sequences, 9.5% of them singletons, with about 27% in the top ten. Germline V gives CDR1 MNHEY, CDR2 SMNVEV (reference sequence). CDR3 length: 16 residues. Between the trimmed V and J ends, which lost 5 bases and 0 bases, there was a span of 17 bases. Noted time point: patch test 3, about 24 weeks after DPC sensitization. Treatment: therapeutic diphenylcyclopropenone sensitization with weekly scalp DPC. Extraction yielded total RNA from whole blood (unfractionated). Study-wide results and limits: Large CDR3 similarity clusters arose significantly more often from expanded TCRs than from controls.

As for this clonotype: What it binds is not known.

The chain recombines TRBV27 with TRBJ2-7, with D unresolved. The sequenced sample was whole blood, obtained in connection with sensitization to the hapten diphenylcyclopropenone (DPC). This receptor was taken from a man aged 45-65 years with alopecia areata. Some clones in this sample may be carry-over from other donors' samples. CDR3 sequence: CASSLNGMADSYEQYF. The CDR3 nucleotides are TGTGCCAGCAGTCTTAACGGAATGGCGGACTCCTACGAGCAGTACTTC.